One sample yielded the 9 T cell receptor beta chains listed below, sequenced in a study of blood T cells in healthy people across ages. A J-beta primer mix and a sample-barcoded 5' primer were used in a second PCR of roughly 7 to 12 cycles. TCRdb redid the calling of the 5' RACE reads with MiXCR, one entry per CDR3 protein. Of 600,000 to 1,000,000 distinct CDR3 sequences in the sample, roughly 25% were seen once. The sample also formed part of further work on T cells of mothers and their children.

The specimen sequenced was blood. The receptor set was obtained from a boy younger than 18 in good health.

The chain links TRBV5-1 to TRBJ2-2; TRBD2 might be the D (5 bases). Trimming took off 4 bases at V and 7 bases at J, with 11 bases between the two ends. CDR3 length: 13 amino acids. Germline V gene lookup returns CDR1 SGHRS and CDR2 YFSETQ. The CDR3 spells CASSREPDGELFF. CDR3 DNA sequence: TGCGCCAGCAGCAGGGAGCCCGACGGGGAGCTGTTTTTT.

The chain carries TRBV28 and TRBJ2-7; 7 positions agree with TRBD1. Germline loops: CDR1 MDHEN, CDR2 SYDVKM. CDR3 size: 16 residues. J was trimmed by 4 bases and V by 5 bases; bases with no gene match: 14. CDR3 amino acids: CASSPILGTDRYEQYF. The CDR3 nucleotides are TGTGCCAGCAGTCCCATCCTCGGGACAGACCGTTACGAGCAGTACTTC.

The chain uses TRBV20-1 and TRBJ2-5; D not resolved. The CDR3 extends over 13 amino acids. Deletions cut 3 bases from V and 5 bases from J, with 13 bases between. CDR1 is DFQATT, CDR2 SNEGSKA, per germline (reference sequence). DNA of the CDR3: TGCAGTGCTAGTGAACCGGGCATGGAGACCCAGTACTTC. It codes for CSASEPGMETQYF.

This chain uses TRBV4-3 with TRBJ2-5; D possibly corresponds to TRBD1 (6 bases). With 3 bases removed from V and 4 bases from J, the gap between germline ends came to 9 bases. This CDR3 comprises 13 residues. CDR1 and CDR2 (germline): LGHNA, YSLEER. This chain's CDR3 is CASSQVQGETQYF. The CDR3, as DNA: TGCGCCAGCAGCCAGGTACAGGGAGAGACCCAGTACTTC.

DNA of the CDR3: TGTGCCAGCTCGTTTGACAGGGGGCATCTGAACACTGAAGCTTTCTTT. Translated, it gives CASSFDRGHLNTEAFF. The chain employs TRBV18 and TRBJ1-1; TRBD1 aligns across 10 bases. V shed 6 bases and J 0 bases; nucleotides not matched to a gene: 7. The germline gives CDR1 KGHSH, CDR2 LQKENI. CDR3 length: 16 amino acids.

This clonotype has just a few counts. The J gene is TRBJ2-7, the V gene TRBV25-1, with D perhaps TRBD1 or TRBD2 (6 bases each). The better agreement between TRBJ2-5 and the DNA end casts doubt on the J call. CDR3 size: 14 residues. Germline loops: CDR1 MGHDK, CDR2 SYGVNS. The CDR3 reads CASSEGGGKRTQYF. In DNA, the CDR3 is TGTGCCAGCAGTGAAGGGGGCGGGAAGCGGACCCAGTACTTC.

V gene TRBV28 combines with J gene TRBJ1-4, with 8 positions matching TRBD1. Germline V gene sequence: CDR1 MDHEN, CDR2 SYDVKM. CDR3 length: 15 amino acids. Trimming at V came to 6 bases and at J to 8 bases, leaving 11 bases not matched to a gene. CDR3 nucleotide sequence: TGTGCCAGCAGCCGACCTGACAGGGGAGGCGAAAAACTGTTTTTT. It specifies CASSRPDRGGEKLFF.

This clonotype was observed a handful of times. For the CDR3, the DNA is TGTGCCAGCAGTGATTCCCTCCAGGGGGAAGCTTTCTTT. Translating it yields CASSDSLQGEAFF. This chain connects TRBV25-1 to TRBJ1-1, with D possibly TRBD1 on 6 matching bases. From germline, CDR1 is MGHDK and CDR2 SYGVNS. The V end was cut by 3 bases, the J end by 8 bases, with 13 bases between. This CDR3 has 13 residues.

DNA of the CDR3: TGCGCCAGCAGCCAGCCACGAGATACGCAGTATTTT. Amino acids: CASSQPRDTQYF. V and J are TRBV4-1 and TRBJ2-3; D is unclear. V lost 3 bases to trimming and J lost 5 bases, with 6 bases between them. CDR1 is MGHRA, CDR2 YSYEKL, per germline. The CDR3 sequence is 12 residues long.